In this sample, the clone carrying this TCR beta chain turned up many times. The sample comes from a study of cytomegalovirus exposure and HLA in healthy donors. This PCR relied on a set of 60 Vbeta primers and 13 Jbeta primers. Here immunoSEQ multiplex PCR was the method, and the copy in TCRdb shows in-frame clones only, minus some. Found here are about 200,000 clones, about 80% of them singletons; the top ten hold more than 1.5%. The sequence was obtained from a man younger than 35 in good health and CMV-seronegative. Sequencing was carried out using PBMCs.

The CDR3 loop reads CASSIQEPNTEAFF. CDR3 bases: TGCGCCAGCAGCATACAGGAGCCGAACACTGAAGCTTTCTTT. The genes are TRBV5-1 and TRBJ1-1; D is possibly TRBD1 (5 bases). Germline CDR1 is SGHRS and CDR2 is YFSETQ. The CDR3 length is 14 residues. V gave up 4 bases and J gave up 1 base, with 11 bases separating them.